This T cell receptor (beta chain) was sequenced during a study of cytomegalovirus exposure and HLA in healthy donors. In the study overall: Earlier, some 200 million T cells were analyzed, and fewer than 120 million unique TCR beta sequences were found among them. Study-level results: Some V segments could not be told apart, so they were left out, TRBV6-2 and TRBV6-3 among them. Immune exposure was documented only through CMV serostatus. Among the CMV-associated chains, three were confirmed in vitro as specific for CMV antigens.

V was pared by 6 bases and J by 4 bases, with 5 bases of the junction left unmatched. This CDR3 comprises 13 residues. The V gene's germline CDR1 is MRHNA and CDR2 SNTAGT. About this clone: Its antigen remains unknown.

PCR amplification relied on 60 Vbeta primers (plus 13 Jbeta primers). Assay: immunoSEQ multiplex PCR; the TCRdb copy retains only in-frame clones and omits some. This sample has 100,000 or so clones, with around 70% found just once. The chain joins TRBV6-4 to TRBJ1-1, with 7 bases that match TRBD1. The specimen sequenced was PBMCs. The source is a man aged 30 to 45 in good health and CMV-seronegative. The chain's CDR3 is CASRNSGGTEAFF. CDR3 nucleotide sequence: TGTGCCAGCAGGAACTCAGGGGGCACTGAAGCTTTCTTT.